The rows below give T cell receptor beta chains drawn from one sample of a study of Ad26.COV2.S vaccination and SARS-CoV-2 variants. Libraries were prepared by immunoSEQ multiplex PCR; TCRdb keeps only in-frame clonotypes and omits some of them. The sample has 300,000 to 350,000 clones, roughly 90% seen once. This specimen was peripheral blood, taken in a trial of Ad26.COV2.S vaccine versus placebo. These receptors all come from a person aged 18-65 years who received the Ad26.COV2.S COVID-19 vaccine or a placebo. The CDR3 runs from the conserved cysteine through the conserved F or W. Fields, in order: J gene, V gene, clone size, D gene, CDR3 protein, CDR3 DNA. The D gene is left open where the match is weak. The size field is filled for only some rows; it gives once, few, many or a size class.

TRBJ1-2,TRBV29-1,few,NA,CSVDAREASPGYTF,TGCAGCGTTGATGCGAGGGAGGCCTCCCCTGGCTACACCTTC
TRBJ2-3,TRBV5-5,NA,NA,CASITGEGGTDTQYF,TGTGCCAGCATCACGGGGGAAGGGGGCACAGATACGCAGTATTTT
TRBJ2-1,TRBV5-1,NA,NA,CASSSGLRVYNEQFF,TGCGCCAGCAGCTCGGGCCTAAGGGTCTACAATGAGCAGTTCTTC
TRBJ2-2,TRBV27,NA,NA,CASSSSAGLSTGELFF,TGTGCCAGCAGTTCCTCCGCGGGACTTTCCACCGGGGAGCTGTTTTTT
TRBJ2-2,TRBV9,NA,NA,CASRETGTPNTGELFF,TGTGCCAGCAGGGAAACCGGGACACCTAACACCGGGGAGCTGTTTTTT
TRBJ2-1,TRBV6-2/TRBV6-3,once,NA,CASSYPVVGEMNEQFF,TGTGCCAGCAGTTACCCAGTAGTTGGAGAGATGAATGAGCAGTTCTTC
TRBJ1-5,TRBV6-2/TRBV6-3,NA,NA,CASSYAATPQHF,TGTGCCAGCAGTTACGCCGCGACGCCCCAGCATTTT
TRBJ2-2,TRBV6-6,NA,NA,CASRRPSGELFF,TGTGCCAGCAGACGACCCTCCGGGGAGCTGTTTTTT
TRBJ1-6,TRBV7-2,NA,NA,CASSLTGPGNSPLHF,TGTGCCAGCAGCCTAACAGGGCCTGGGAATTCACCCCTCCACTTT
TRBJ2-1,TRBV9,NA,TRBD1,CASSVGTGEVDEQFF,TGTGCCAGCAGCGTAGGGACAGGGGAGGTCGATGAGCAGTTCTTC
TRBJ1-1,TRBV29-1,NA,NA,CSVVYRVENTEAFF,TGCAGCGTTGTCTACAGGGTAGAGAACACTGAAGCTTTCTTT
TRBJ2-1,TRBV7-9,once,NA,CASIAGNEQFF,TGTGCCAGCATAGCAGGGAATGAGCAGTTCTTC
TRBJ2-1,TRBV28,NA,TRBD1,CASSLPDRVRVF,TGTGCCAGCAGTTTACCGGACAGGGTCAGGGTCTTC
TRBJ2-6,TRBV5-6,NA,NA,CASSFIWQPSGANVLTF,TGTGCCAGCAGCTTTATTTGGCAGCCCTCTGGGGCCAACGTCCTGACTTTC
TRBJ2-7,TRBV2,NA,TRBD2,CATSGASGAYEQYF,TGTGCCACCTCCGGGGCTAGCGGGGCCTACGAGCAGTACTTC
TRBJ1-5,TRBV24-1,NA,TRBD1,CATSGGGNQPQHF,TGTGCCACCTCAGGGGGCGGCAATCAGCCCCAGCATTTT
TRBJ1-1,TRBV2,NA,TRBD1,CASRGDRAANTEAFF,TGTGCCAGCAGGGGGGACAGGGCGGCGAACACTGAAGCTTTCTTT
TRBJ1-1,TRBV19,NA,NA,CATAERPSSMNTEAFF,TGTGCCACCGCGGAGCGGCCGAGTTCCATGAACACTGAAGCTTTCTTT
TRBJ2-3,TRBV3-1/TRBV3-2,NA,NA,CASSQTRQALRADTQYF,TGTGCCAGCAGCCAGACACGACAGGCTCTAAGGGCAGATACGCAGTATTTT
TRBJ1-6,TRBV7-8,NA,NA,CASSLALISSYNSPLHF,TGTGCCAGCAGCTTAGCGCTTATCAGCTCCTATAATTCACCCCTCCACTTT
TRBJ2-2,TRBV10-1,NA,NA,CASSESWDTGELFF,TGCGCCAGCAGTGAGTCTTGGGATACCGGGGAGCTGTTTTTT
TRBJ2-1,TRBV9,NA,NA,CASSVGGRALPLYNEQFF,TGTGCCAGCAGCGTTGGAGGCAGGGCCCTACCCTTGTACAATGAGCAGTTCTTC
TRBJ1-6,TRBV5-4,NA,TRBD1,CASSLSDGTAANSPLHF,TGTGCCAGCAGCTTGTCGGACGGGACAGCGGCTAATTCACCCCTCCACTTT
TRBJ1-1,TRBV11-3,NA,NA,CASSLEGGTHPATEAFF,TGTGCCAGCAGCTTAGAGGGAGGGACTCACCCCGCCACTGAAGCTTTCTTT
TRBJ1-3,TRBV5-1,NA,NA,CASSLDGTSGNTIYF,TGCGCCAGCAGCTTGGACGGTACCTCTGGAAACACCATATATTTT
TRBJ1-2,TRBV28,NA,NA,CASSHPGGSYTF,TGTGCCAGCAGTCACCCCGGGGGATCCTACACCTTC
TRBJ1-5,TRBV7-9,NA,NA,CASSLTAGAGPQHF,TGTGCCAGCAGCTTAACGGCCGGAGCGGGGCCCCAGCATTTT
TRBJ2-5,TRBV19,NA,NA,CASSIGSGLGETQYF,TGTGCCAGTAGTATCGGATCAGGGTTGGGGGAGACCCAGTACTTC
TRBJ2-5,TRBV7-2,NA,NA,CASSSPEETQYF,TGTGCCAGCAGCTCCCCTGAGGAGACCCAGTACTTC
TRBJ1-2,TRBV5-1,few,NA,CASSLVWSYGYTF,TGCGCCAGCAGCTTGGTTTGGAGCTATGGCTACACCTTC
TRBJ1-2,TRBV2,NA,NA,CASSREGVNYGYTF,TGTGCCAGCAGTAGGGAAGGGGTTAACTATGGCTACACCTTC
TRBJ1-2,TRBV9,NA,TRBD1,CASSVVASRDRYSF,TGTGCCAGCAGCGTAGTAGCCTCAAGGGACAGATATAGCTTC
TRBJ1-2,TRBV5-6,once,NA,CASSPGVVANYGYTF,TGTGCCAGCAGTCCCGGAGTGGTAGCTAACTATGGCTACACCTTC
TRBJ2-5,TRBV5-1,NA,TRBD2,CASSFGERGGQETQYF,TGCGCCAGCAGCTTCGGGGAGCGGGGGGGCCAAGAGACCCAGTACTTC
TRBJ1-2,TRBV9,NA,TRBD1,CASSATGGYYGYTF,TGTGCCAGCAGCGCGACAGGGGGGTACTATGGCTACACCTTC
TRBJ1-2,TRBV5-1,NA,TRBD1,CASSRSGGTGDLSYTF,TGCGCCAGCAGCAGGTCGGGCGGGACAGGGGACCTCAGCTACACCTTC
TRBJ1-5,TRBV7-6,NA,NA,CASSLVWGQNQPQHF,TGTGCCAGCAGCTTAGTTTGGGGACAAAATCAGCCCCAGCATTTT
TRBJ2-1,TRBV4-3,once,TRBD2,CASSQDRLAGPYNEQFF,TGCGCCAGCAGCCAAGATAGGCTAGCGGGACCCTACAATGAGCAGTTCTTC
TRBJ1-5,TRBV6-6,NA,TRBD1,CASSFRTGVQPQHF,TGTGCCAGCAGTTTTAGGACAGGGGTACAGCCCCAGCATTTT
TRBJ1-1,TRBV19,NA,TRBD1,CASSKTGLGTEAFF,TGTGCCAGTAGTAAGACAGGGTTGGGCACTGAAGCTTTCTTT
TRBJ2-7,TRBV5-4,NA,TRBD1,CASSRDRGSYEQYF,TGTGCCAGCAGCCGTGACAGGGGAAGTTACGAGCAGTACTTC
TRBJ1-1,TRBV5-6,NA,TRBD1,CASSIGPTGEANTEAFF,TGTGCCAGCAGCATTGGTCCGACAGGGGAAGCGAACACTGAAGCTTTCTTT
TRBJ1-6,TRBV27,NA,NA,CASASPMGTFGAPLHF,TGTGCCAGCGCATCTCCCATGGGAACATTTGGAGCACCCCTCCACTTT
TRBJ2-1,TRBV5-6,NA,NA,CASSLVDNEQFF,TGTGCCAGCAGCTTGGTGGACAATGAGCAGTTCTTC
TRBJ2-5,TRBV11-2,NA,NA,CASSFLMTAKETQYF,TGTGCCAGCAGCTTTTTAATGACAGCCAAAGAGACCCAGTACTTC
TRBJ2-3,TRBV19,NA,NA,CASGLSGLSTDTQYF,TGTGCCAGTGGGCTTTCGGGACTTAGCACAGATACGCAGTATTTT
TRBJ1-4,TRBV14,NA,TRBD1,CASSQDRRDRGVTNEKLFF,TGTGCCAGCAGCCAAGACCGCCGGGACAGGGGTGTCACTAATGAAAAACTGTTTTTT
TRBJ2-2,TRBV5-1,NA,NA,CASSPSVGTGELFF,TGCGCCAGCAGCCCTAGCGTGGGCACCGGGGAGCTGTTTTTT
TRBJ1-2,TRBV6-5,NA,NA,CASSYSDGRVRYGYTF,TGTGCCAGCAGTTACTCGGACGGCAGGGTGAGATATGGCTACACCTTC
TRBJ2-2,TRBV19,few,NA,CASSPYTGELFF,TGTGCCAGTAGTCCTTACACCGGGGAGCTGTTTTTT
TRBJ2-2,TRBV19,NA,NA,CASSMRETGELFF,TGTGCCAGTAGTATGAGGGAAACCGGGGAGCTGTTTTTT